Sequencing of this TCR beta chain was carried out in a study of T cell changes during pregnancy in multiple sclerosis. Profiling relied on immunoSEQ multiplex PCR, and the TCRdb table lists in-frame clones only, not all of them. This sample has about 69,000 clones, with around 92% found just once. Germline assignment: CDR1 LNHDA and CDR2 SQIVND (reference sequence). V lost 0 bases, J lost 10 bases, and 12 bases lay in between. This CDR3 region has 13 residues. The clonotype originates from a female donor in good health, enrolled as a control in a pregnancy study. Sample: peripheral blood, taken in the third trimester of pregnancy. This chain joins TRBV19 and TRBJ1-1, with unresolved D. The CDR3 sequence is CASSIDLEEGAFF. The CDR3 DNA sequence: TGTGCCAGTAGTATAGATCTCGAGGAGGGAGCTTTCTTT.